This T cell receptor (beta chain) was found in a study of Ad26.COV2.S vaccination and SARS-CoV-2 variants. Findings of the study overall: Spike-specific TCR breadth was greater in vaccine than placebo recipients. Non-spike TCR breadth did not differ much between vaccine and placebo recipients.

Data came from immunoSEQ multiplex PCR; TCRdb stores just in-frame clones and leaves some out. Here the sample spans about 320,000 clones, 70% to 90% being singletons. As for this clone: Its antigen is not identified.

Germline V CDR1 and CDR2: MNHNS, SASEGT. The V gene lost 2 bases and the J gene lost 3 bases, with 8 bases spanning the gap. This CDR3 has 14 amino acids. Indicated treatment: roughly 19 received Ad26.COV2.S at low or high dose, single or two shots; several received placebo; per-sample allocation not given. Collection of samples fell on day 63 after the first vaccine or placebo injection. The receptor comes from a person aged 18 to 59 who received the Ad26.COV2.S COVID-19 vaccine or a placebo. The specimen comprised peripheral blood, sampled in a trial of Ad26.COV2.S vaccine versus placebo. V and J are TRBV6-1 and TRBJ1-3; TRBD1 might be the D (5 bases). CDR3 sequence reads: CASSEPGGGNTIYF. CDR3 DNA: TGTGCCAGCAGTGAACCCGGGGGTGGAAACACCATATATTTT.